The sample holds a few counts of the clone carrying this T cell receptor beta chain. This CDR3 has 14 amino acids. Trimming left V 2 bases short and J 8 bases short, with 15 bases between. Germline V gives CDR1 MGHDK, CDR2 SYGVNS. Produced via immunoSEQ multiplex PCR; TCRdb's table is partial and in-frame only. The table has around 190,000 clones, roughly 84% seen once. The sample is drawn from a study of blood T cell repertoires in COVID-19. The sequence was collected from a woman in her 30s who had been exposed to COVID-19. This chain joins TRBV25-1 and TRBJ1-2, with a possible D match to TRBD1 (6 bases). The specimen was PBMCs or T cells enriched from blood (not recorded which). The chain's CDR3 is CASSELLGQSGYTF. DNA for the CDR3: TGTGCCAGCAGTGAACTTTTGGGACAAAGCGGCTACACCTTC.